These 32 T cell receptor beta chains came from one sample sequenced in a study of shared clonotypes between healthy human individuals. This table comes from immunoSEQ multiplex PCR, and its TCRdb copy is limited to in-frame clones, with some not included. This sample carries around 2.5 million clones, approximately 94% of them seen once, and the ten largest clones take about 0.34%. The sequenced sample was naive CD4+ T cells from PBMCs. Indicated subset: CD45RA+ positively selected. These receptors all come from a man between 18 and 29 years old in good health. Some clones in this sample may be carry-over from other donors' samples.

The V gene is TRBV19, the J gene TRBJ1-1; perhaps TRBD1 as D (5 bases). Germline assignment: CDR1 LNHDA and CDR2 SQIVND (reference sequence). V lost 0 bases and J lost 4, with 15 bases in between. The CDR3 has 16 residues. The CDR3 nucleotides read TGTGCCAGTAGTATAGATCAGCGACAGAGGGGCACTGAAGCTTTCTTT. Encoded protein: CASSIDQRQRGTEAFF. The whole variable domain, filled in from reference TRBV19 and TRBJ1-1, reads DGGITQSPKYLFRKEGQNVTLSCEQNLNHDAMYWYRQDPGQGLRLIYYSQIVNDFQKGDIAEGYSVSREKKESFPLTVTSAQKNPTAFYLCASSIDQRQRGTEAFFGQGTRLTVV.

CDR3 residues: CASSADRLNYGYTF. The CDR3 DNA sequence: TGTGCCAGCAGCGCGGACAGGCTGAACTATGGCTACACCTTC. The genes are TRBV11-2 and TRBJ1-2, with 7 bases identical to TRBD1. The junction had 5 bases not matched to a gene; V was cut back by 5 bases and J by 2 bases. The CDR3 has 14 residues. The germline V gene encodes CDR1 SGHAT and CDR2 FQNNGV.

This chain uses TRBV6-6 with TRBJ1-2; D might be TRBD1 (5 bases). CDR3 length equals 13 residues. V gave up 6 bases and J gave up 4 bases, with 12 bases separating them. Germline assignment: CDR1 MNHNY and CDR2 SVGAGI (reference sequence). The CDR3 loop is CASSAGTFYGYTF. DNA for the CDR3: TGTGCCAGCAGCGCCGGGACCTTCTATGGCTACACCTTC.

J is TRBJ2-1 and V is TRBV29-1; 11 positions match TRBD2. This CDR3 comprises 16 residues. The V segment lost 4 bases and the J segment 4 bases; nucleotides outside the gene matches: 9. Germline CDR1 and CDR2: SQVTM and ANQGSEA. DNA of the CDR3: TGCAGCGTTGCACTAGCGGGAGCCCCCCCTTACAATGAGCAGTTCTTC. Its translation is CSVALAGAPPYNEQFF.

The CDR3 reads CASSLFQGPETQYF. The CDR3 DNA reads TGTGCCAGCAGCTTATTTCAGGGTCCGGAGACCCAGTACTTC. The chain links TRBV7-8 to TRBJ2-5, with D perhaps matching TRBD1 (5 bases). V was pared by 2 bases and J by 5 bases, with 12 bases between. This CDR3 has 14 residues. Germline CDR1 SGHVS, CDR2 FQNEAQ.

The V call is TRBV9, the J call TRBJ2-1, with 12 bases identical to TRBD2. The junction had 7 bases not matched to a gene; V was cut back by 4 bases and J by 5 bases. Per germline, CDR1 SGDLS and CDR2 YYNGEE. This CDR3 comprises 16 residues. The CDR3 region is CASSPASGRADNEQFF. For the CDR3, the DNA is TGTGCCAGCAGCCCAGCTAGCGGGAGGGCCGACAATGAGCAGTTCTTC.

The rearrangement links TRBV5-4 to TRBJ2-7; 14 nucleotides match TRBD2. CDR3 length equals 18 residues. The germline V gene has CDR1 SGHNT and CDR2 YYREEE (reference sequence). V dropped 3 bases and J dropped 6; count of bases not matched to a gene: 14. The CDR3 protein is CASSSGTSGGGMSLEQYF. The CDR3 nucleotides are TGTGCCAGCAGCTCCGGGACTAGCGGGGGAGGTATGTCCCTCGAGCAGTACTTC.

V is TRBV7-9 and J is TRBJ1-5, with TRBD1 as a possible D gene (6 bases). The CDR3 contains 15 residues. Trimming cost V 5 bases and J 3 bases, with 14 bases left between them. Looked up from germline, CDR1 is SEHNR and CDR2 is FQNEAQ (reference sequence). The CDR3 here is CASSTTGQSNQPQHF. The CDR3 DNA sequence: TGTGCCAGCAGCACGACCGGACAGTCCAATCAGCCCCAGCATTTT.

The genes are TRBV15 and TRBJ2-1; D possibly uses TRBD1 or TRBD2 (6 bases each). Germline CDR1 is LNHNV and CDR2 is YYDKDF (reference sequence). CDR3 length equals 13 residues. The V and J ends lost 6 bases and 5 bases respectively, with 11 bases between them. Written as DNA, the CDR3 is TGTGCCACCAGTACAGGGAGGCACAATGAGCAGTTCTTC. Residues: CATSTGRHNEQFF.

This rearrangement joins TRBV7-2 to TRBJ2-7; 9 bases are a match to TRBD2. Germline CDR1 is SGHTA and CDR2 is FQGNSA. Trimming at V came to 5 bases and at J to 2 bases, leaving 7 bases not matched to a gene. This CDR3 region has 15 residues. For the CDR3, the DNA is TGTGCCAGCAGCACATTAGCGGGAGAAGCCTACGAGCAGTACTTC. It yields the protein CASSTLAGEAYEQYF.

As for this clone: The same CDR3 arises from other DNA sequences in this sample as well. CDR3 sequence (DNA): TGCGCCAGCAGCAGGGACAGGAACTATGGCTACACCTTC. Encoded protein: CASSRDRNYGYTF. V usage is TRBV5-1 and J usage is TRBJ1-2; TRBD1 aligns across 8 bases. The CDR3 sequence is 13 residues long. In germline, CDR1 is SGHRS, CDR2 YFSETQ. The J segment lost 2 bases and the V segment lost 4 bases, leaving 1 base of the junction unmatched. Complete variable domain (other parts from reference TRBV5-1 and TRBJ1-2): KAGVTQTPRYLIKTRGQQVTLSCSPISGHRSVSWYQQTPGQGLQFLFEYFSETQRNKGNFPGRFSGRQFSNSRSEMNVSTLELGDSALYLCASSRDRNYGYTFGSGTRLTVV.

This sequence joins TRBV27 and TRBJ2-7; D is possibly TRBD1 or TRBD2 (5 bases each). CDR3 length: 13 residues. Germline CDR1 MNHEY, CDR2 SMNVEV (reference sequence). V dropped 11 bases and J dropped 0 bases, with 14 bases sitting between them. The CDR3 nucleotides are TGTGCCGTAGGGGACGGATTCTCCTACGAGCAGTACTTC. Translation gives CAVGDGFSYEQYF.

The chain couples TRBV5-1 to TRBJ2-7, with a tentative D call TRBD1 (6 bases). The V and J ends lost 4 bases and 2 bases respectively, with 13 bases between them. The length of the CDR3 is 14 residues. Germline V gives CDR1 SGHRS, CDR2 YFSETQ. DNA of the CDR3: TGCGCCAGCAGCAAGAGACAGGCACCCTACGAGCAGTACTTC. This encodes CASSKRQAPYEQYF.

The rearrangement joins TRBV5-1 to TRBJ2-1; D may be TRBD1 (5 bases). CDR1 is SGHRS and CDR2 is YFSETQ in the germline V gene. The CDR3 runs 13 residues. Trimming cost V 4 bases and J 8 bases, with 13 bases left between them. This CDR3 reads CASSHPWGDEQFF. The CDR3 region has the DNA TGCGCCAGCAGCCACCCCTGGGGCGATGAGCAGTTCTTC. Filled out from reference TRBV5-1 and TRBJ2-1, the complete variable domain reads KAGVTQTPRYLIKTRGQQVTLSCSPISGHRSVSWYQQTPGQGLQFLFEYFSETQRNKGNFPGRFSGRQFSNSRSEMNVSTLELGDSALYLCASSHPWGDEQFFGPGTRLTVL.

V gene TRBV7-2 combines with J gene TRBJ1-3, with a tentative D call TRBD1 (5 bases). The CDR3 is 16 amino acids. Germline CDR1 is SGHTA and CDR2 is FQGNSA. With 2 bases removed from V and 0 bases from J, the gap between germline ends came to 11 bases. This chain's CDR3 is CASSLWGTNSGNTIYF. CDR3 in DNA: TGTGCCAGCAGCTTATGGGGGACCAACTCTGGAAACACCATATATTTT.

This clone was observed a few times. The chain links TRBV15 to TRBJ2-6; D ambiguous. Germline V gives CDR1 LNHNV, CDR2 YYDKDF (reference sequence). Between the trimmed V and J ends, which lost 8 bases and 0 bases, there was a span of 5 bases. This CDR3 is 13 amino acids long. The CDR3 sequence is CATVRSGANVLTF. In DNA, the CDR3 is TGTGCCACCGTACGCTCTGGGGCCAACGTCCTGACTTTC.

This chain connects TRBV2 to TRBJ2-7; 10 nucleotides line up with TRBD2. V lost 8 bases and J lost 5; bases outside the gene matches: 12. The CDR3 has 15 amino acids. CDR1 SNHLY and CDR2 FYNNEI come from the germline V gene. The DNA of the CDR3 is TGTGCCAGCCCGAAACCCGCTAGCGGGAGCCACGAGCAGTACTTC. It specifies CASPKPASGSHEQYF.

This clone appeared once. The chain couples TRBV2 to TRBJ2-2; possible D gene TRBD1, 6 bases. The CDR3 sequence is 17 residues long. Germline CDR1 reads SNHLY; CDR2 reads FYNNEI. V shed 0 bases and J shed 5 bases, with 16 bases lying between them. CDR3 DNA: TGTGCCAGCAGTGAAGCGTTTGCGGCGAGGGGGACCGGGGAGCTGTTTTTT. Translating gives CASSEAFAARGTGELFF.

This chain uses TRBV6-5 with TRBJ2-7; no firm D call. Trimming cost V 4 bases and J 2 bases, with 9 bases left between them. CDR1 MNHEY and CDR2 SVGAGI come from the germline V gene. The CDR3 is 13 amino acids. This CDR3 is CASSLAVTYEQYF. In DNA form, the CDR3 reads TGTGCCAGCAGTTTGGCGGTTACCTACGAGCAGTACTTC.

The V and J genes are TRBV6-1 and TRBJ1-1; D unresolved. Germline V gene data show CDR1 as MNHNS and CDR2 as SASEGT. The CDR3 loop spans 15 amino acids. V was pared by 6 bases and J by 0 bases, with 14 bases between. The CDR3 DNA reads as TGTGCCAGCAGAGCCTCACGGGAGATGAACACTGAAGCTTTCTTT. This codes for CASRASREMNTEAFF.

The CDR3 region is CASSQGPGDGPRPDTQYF. The CDR3 DNA reads TGCGCCAGCAGTCAAGGACCCGGAGATGGGCCCAGGCCAGATACGCAGTATTTT. The chain joins TRBV23-1 to TRBJ2-3; no firm D call. TRBV23-1 is sorted into the ORF group, with uncertain function. There are 18 residues in the CDR3. The ends were cut back, 2 bases at V and 4 bases at J, with 22 bases in the middle.

The rearrangement joins TRBV12-2 to TRBJ1-5. TRBV12-2 counts as a pseudogene. The CDR3 loop spans 14 amino acids. DNA for the CDR3: TGTGCAAGTCGCTTAGCGGAAGGAGATCAGCCCCAGCATTTT. Encoded protein: CASRLAEGDQPQHF.

The J gene is TRBJ2-3, the V gene TRBV7-9; D remains ambiguous. This CDR3 has 15 residues. V lost 4 bases and J 0 bases, leaving 11 bases between the germline ends. Germline V gives CDR1 SEHNR, CDR2 FQNEAQ (reference sequence). In DNA, the CDR3 is TGTGCCAGCAGCTCGCGACTGGAGAGCACAGATACGCAGTATTTT. Residues: CASSSRLESTDTQYF. The full variable domain, rest sourced from reference TRBV7-9 and TRBJ2-3, is DTGVSQNPRHKITKRGQNVTFRCDPISEHNRLYWYRQTLGQGPEFLTYFQNEAQLEKSRLLSDRFSAERPKGSFSTLEIQRTEQGDSAMYLCASSSRLESTDTQYFGPGTRLTVL.

The gene calls are TRBV28 and TRBJ2-7; 9 bases are a match to TRBD1. CDR1 MDHEN and CDR2 SYDVKM come from the germline V gene. The CDR3 is made up of 16 amino acids. The junction had 9 bases not matched to a gene; V was cut back by 6 bases and J by 0 bases. The CDR3 region is CASRRLGTGSSYEQYF. In DNA, the CDR3 is TGTGCCAGCAGACGCCTCGGGACAGGGAGCTCCTACGAGCAGTACTTC.

The chain links TRBV7-2 to TRBJ2-5; D not resolved. This CDR3 spans 15 amino acids. Germline V lookup: CDR1 SGHTA, CDR2 FQGNSA. V lost 8 bases, J lost 5 bases, and 21 bases lay in between. The CDR3 DNA reads TGTGCCAGCGTCCCCCCCCCGGGTGTGGGCGAGACCCAGTACTTC. This translates into CASVPPPGVGETQYF. The whole variable domain, remainder taken from reference TRBV7-2 and TRBJ2-5, is GAGVSQSPSNKVTEKGKDVELRCDPISGHTALYWYRQSLGQGLEFLIYFQGNSAPDKSGLPSDRFSAERTGGSVSTLTIQRTQQEDSAVYLCASVPPPGVGETQYFGPGTRLLVL.

The chain is built from TRBV29-1 and TRBJ1-2, with D possibly TRBD1 on 5 matching bases. V lost 4 bases and J lost 7, with 19 bases in between. Germline V gene sequence: CDR1 SQVTM, CDR2 ANQGSEA. This CDR3 comprises 14 residues. This CDR3 reads CSVGPRGAIGGYTF. The CDR3 DNA reads TGCAGCGTTGGACCCCGCGGGGCTATTGGTGGCTACACCTTC.

V usage is TRBV10-3 and J usage is TRBJ2-3, with TRBD1 identical over 8 bases. Germline-derived CDR1 and CDR2 are ENHRY and SYGVKD. The CDR3 contains 15 residues. The J segment lost 5 bases and the V segment lost 2 bases, leaving 6 bases of the junction unmatched. CDR3 DNA: TGTGCCATCAGTGAGCGGCGGGACAGGCAAGATACGCAGTATTTT. Encoded protein: CAISERRDRQDTQYF.

This rearrangement joins TRBV9 to TRBJ1-1; possible D gene TRBD1, 5 bases. Germline V gives CDR1 SGDLS, CDR2 YYNGEE. V lost 4 bases and J 6 bases, leaving 16 bases between the germline ends. The CDR3 totals 14 residues. Here the CDR3 reads CASSPGQSSAEAFF. The CDR3, as DNA: TGTGCCAGCAGCCCCGGACAATCTAGTGCTGAAGCTTTCTTT.

A note on this clone: Other DNA sequences in the same sample also yield this CDR3. The rearrangement uses TRBV18 and TRBJ2-1, with D perhaps matching TRBD1 or TRBD2 (5 bases each). V shed 2 bases and J shed 6 bases, with 5 bases lying between them. The CDR3 loop spans 12 amino acids. Germline V gene sequence: CDR1 KGHSH, CDR2 LQKENI. The CDR3 region is CASSPGGNEQFF. In DNA form, the CDR3 reads TGTGCCAGCTCACCAGGGGGCAATGAGCAGTTCTTC.

Note on this clone: A junction boundary mismatches the germline segment, possibly from a read error. The V call is TRBV4-1, the J call TRBJ2-4; tentatively, D is TRBD1 (6 bases). Per germline, CDR1 MGHRA and CDR2 YSYEKL. This CDR3 is built from 13 residues. CDR3 coding DNA: TGCGCCAGCAGCTCTAACATACACAGGGTAATCCTCTTC. This gives the protein CASSSNIHRVILF.

Remarks on this clone: This CDR3 is also generated by other DNA sequences in the sample. The chain couples TRBV18 to TRBJ2-5; D is tentatively TRBD1 or TRBD2 (5 bases each). The CDR3 length is 15 residues. The germline V gene encodes CDR1 KGHSH and CDR2 LQKENI. Trimming stripped 0 bases from V and 1 base from J, with 9 bases between. The CDR3 protein is CASSPPSGTQETQYF. CDR3 nucleotide sequence: TGTGCCAGCTCACCACCGTCGGGGACCCAAGAGACCCAGTACTTC.

The chain employs TRBV28 and TRBJ2-7, with D perhaps TRBD1 (7 bases). Germline CDR1 is MDHEN and CDR2 is SYDVKM. V dropped 4 bases and J dropped 2 bases, with 15 bases sitting between them. This CDR3 region has 15 residues. The CDR3 sequence is CASSSQGGPTYEQYF. The CDR3 nucleotides are TGTGCCAGCAGTTCTCAGGGGGGACCTACCTACGAGCAGTACTTC. The whole variable domain, filled in from reference TRBV28 and TRBJ2-7, reads DVKVTQSSRYLVKRTGEKVFLECVQDMDHENMFWYRQDPGLGLRLIYFSYDVKMKEKGDIPEGYSVSREKKERFSLILESASTNQTSMYLCASSSQGGPTYEQYFGPGTRLTVT.